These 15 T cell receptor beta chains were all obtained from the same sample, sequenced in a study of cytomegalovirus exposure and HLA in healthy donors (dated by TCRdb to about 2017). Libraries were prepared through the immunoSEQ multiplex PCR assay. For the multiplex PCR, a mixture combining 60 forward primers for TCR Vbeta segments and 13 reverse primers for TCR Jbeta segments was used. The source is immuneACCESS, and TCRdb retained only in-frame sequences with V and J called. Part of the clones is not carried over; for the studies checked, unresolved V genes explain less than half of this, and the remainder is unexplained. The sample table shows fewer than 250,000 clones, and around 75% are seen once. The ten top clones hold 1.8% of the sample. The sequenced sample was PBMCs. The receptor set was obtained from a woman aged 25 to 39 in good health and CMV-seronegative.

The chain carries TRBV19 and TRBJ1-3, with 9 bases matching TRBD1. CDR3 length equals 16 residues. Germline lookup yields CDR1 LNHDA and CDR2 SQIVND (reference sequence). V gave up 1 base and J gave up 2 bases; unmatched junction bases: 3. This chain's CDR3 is CASSIGDRATGNTIYF. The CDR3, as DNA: TGTGCCAGTAGTATAGGGGACAGGGCCACTGGAAACACCATATATTTT.

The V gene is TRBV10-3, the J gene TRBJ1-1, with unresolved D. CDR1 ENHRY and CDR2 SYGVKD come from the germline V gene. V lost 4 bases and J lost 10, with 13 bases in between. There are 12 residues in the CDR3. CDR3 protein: CAISVSGEGAFF. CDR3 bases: TGTGCCATCAGTGTATCGGGTGAGGGAGCTTTCTTT.

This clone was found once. Here the CDR3 reads CSGTLNSYEQYF. CDR3 DNA: TGCAGCGGGACTCTCAACTCCTACGAGCAGTACTTC. The V and J genes are TRBV29-1 and TRBJ2-7; possibly TRBD2 for D (5 bases). The CDR3 is 12 amino acids. V lost 7 bases and J 0 bases, leaving 10 bases between the germline ends. Germline V lookup: CDR1 SQVTM, CDR2 ANQGSEA.

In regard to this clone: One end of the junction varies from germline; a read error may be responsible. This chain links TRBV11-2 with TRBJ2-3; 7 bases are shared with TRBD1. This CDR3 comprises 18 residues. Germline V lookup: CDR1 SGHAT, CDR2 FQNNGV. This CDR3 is CATSLDAATGVWTDTQYF. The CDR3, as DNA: TGTGCCACCAGCTTAGATGCCGCAACAGGGGTATGGACAGATACGCAGTATTTT.

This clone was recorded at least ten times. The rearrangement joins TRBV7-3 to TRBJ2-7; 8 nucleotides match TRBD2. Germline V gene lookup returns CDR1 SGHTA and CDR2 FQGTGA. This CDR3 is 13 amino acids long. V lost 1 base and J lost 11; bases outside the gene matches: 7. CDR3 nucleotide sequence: TGTGCCAGCAGCTTAAACCCGGGGGGGCGTGAGTACTTC. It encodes CASSLNPGGREYF. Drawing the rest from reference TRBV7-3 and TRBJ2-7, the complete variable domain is GAGVSQTPSNKVTEKGKYVELRCDPISGHTALYWYRQSLGQGPEFLIYFQGTGAADDSGLPNDRFFAVRPEGSVSTLKIQRTERGDSAVYLCASSLNPGGREYFGPGTRLTVT.

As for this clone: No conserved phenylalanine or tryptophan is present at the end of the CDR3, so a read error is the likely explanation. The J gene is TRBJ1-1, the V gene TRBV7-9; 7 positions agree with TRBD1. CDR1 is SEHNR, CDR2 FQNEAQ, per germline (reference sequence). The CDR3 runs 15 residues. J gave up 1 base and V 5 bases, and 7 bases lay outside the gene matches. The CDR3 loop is CASSPRDSTNTEAFS. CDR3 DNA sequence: TGTGCCAGCAGCCCACGGGACAGCACGAACACTGAAGCTTTCTCT.

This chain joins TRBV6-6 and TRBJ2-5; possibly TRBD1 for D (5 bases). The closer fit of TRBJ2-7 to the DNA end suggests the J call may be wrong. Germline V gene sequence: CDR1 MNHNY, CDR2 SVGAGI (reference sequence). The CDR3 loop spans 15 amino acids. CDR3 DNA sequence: TGTGCCAGCAGTTACACCAGGACAACGAACTACGAGCAGTACTTC. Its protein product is CASSYTRTTNYEQYF.

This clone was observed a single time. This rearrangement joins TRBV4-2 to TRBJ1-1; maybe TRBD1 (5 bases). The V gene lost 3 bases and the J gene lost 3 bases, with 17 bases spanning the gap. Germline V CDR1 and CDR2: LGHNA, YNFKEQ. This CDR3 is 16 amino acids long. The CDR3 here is CASSHPYSGGDTEAFF. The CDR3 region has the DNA TGTGCCAGCAGCCACCCTTATTCCGGGGGAGACACTGAAGCTTTCTTT.

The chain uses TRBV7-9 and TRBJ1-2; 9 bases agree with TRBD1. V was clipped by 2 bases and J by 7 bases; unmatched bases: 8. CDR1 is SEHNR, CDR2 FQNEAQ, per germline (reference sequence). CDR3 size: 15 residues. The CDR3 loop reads CASSLIGGQGGGYTF. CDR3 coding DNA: TGTGCCAGCAGCTTAATCGGGGGACAGGGCGGTGGCTACACCTTC.

The CDR3 DNA follows: TGTGCCAGCAGCTTGGAGGCGGTGCGGATAACCTATGGCTACACCTTC. It codes for CASSLEAVRITYGYTF. The chain carries TRBV5-8 and TRBJ1-2; D not certain. V was cut by 0 bases and J by 4 bases, with 16 bases left in between. The CDR3 is made up of 16 amino acids. Per the germline V gene, CDR1 is SGHTS and CDR2 is YDEGEE. Full variable domain (missing parts from reference TRBV5-8 and TRBJ1-2): EAGVTQSPTHLIKTRGQQATLRCSPISGHTSVYWYQQALGLGLQFLLWYDEGEERNRGNFPPRFSGRQFPNYSSELNVNALELEDSALYLCASSLEAVRITYGYTFGSGTRLTVV.

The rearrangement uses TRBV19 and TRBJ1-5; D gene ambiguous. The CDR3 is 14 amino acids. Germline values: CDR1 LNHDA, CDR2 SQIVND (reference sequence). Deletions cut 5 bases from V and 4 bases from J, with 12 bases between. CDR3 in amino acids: CASSLFDGNQPQHF. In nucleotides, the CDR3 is TGTGCCAGTAGTCTATTCGACGGGAATCAGCCCCAGCATTTT.

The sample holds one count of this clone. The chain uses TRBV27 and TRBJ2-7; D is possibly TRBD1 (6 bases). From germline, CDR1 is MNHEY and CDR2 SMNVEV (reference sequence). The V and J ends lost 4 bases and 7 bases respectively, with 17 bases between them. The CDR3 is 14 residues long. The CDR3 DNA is TGTGCCAGCAGTTGGCAGGGGCTAATGGGGGAGCAGTACTTC. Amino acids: CASSWQGLMGEQYF.

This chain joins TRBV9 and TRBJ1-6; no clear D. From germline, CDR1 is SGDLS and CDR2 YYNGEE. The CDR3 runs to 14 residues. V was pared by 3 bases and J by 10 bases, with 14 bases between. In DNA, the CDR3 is TGTGCCAGCAGCGCTTCTAATGCCCCATCACCCCTCCACTTT. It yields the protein CASSASNAPSPLHF.

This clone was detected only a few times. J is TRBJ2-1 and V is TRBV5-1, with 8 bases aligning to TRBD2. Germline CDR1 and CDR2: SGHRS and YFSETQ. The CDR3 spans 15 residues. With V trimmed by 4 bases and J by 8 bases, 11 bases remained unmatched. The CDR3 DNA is TGCGCCAGCAGCACTGGACTAGCCGGAATGGATGAGCAGTTCTTC. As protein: CASSTGLAGMDEQFF.

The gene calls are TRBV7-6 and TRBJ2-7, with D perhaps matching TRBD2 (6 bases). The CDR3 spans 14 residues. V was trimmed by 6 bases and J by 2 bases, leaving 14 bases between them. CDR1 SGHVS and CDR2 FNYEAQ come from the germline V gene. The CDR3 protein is CASRPGTAPYEQYF. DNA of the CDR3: TGTGCCAGCAGACCCGGGACTGCCCCCTACGAGCAGTACTTC.